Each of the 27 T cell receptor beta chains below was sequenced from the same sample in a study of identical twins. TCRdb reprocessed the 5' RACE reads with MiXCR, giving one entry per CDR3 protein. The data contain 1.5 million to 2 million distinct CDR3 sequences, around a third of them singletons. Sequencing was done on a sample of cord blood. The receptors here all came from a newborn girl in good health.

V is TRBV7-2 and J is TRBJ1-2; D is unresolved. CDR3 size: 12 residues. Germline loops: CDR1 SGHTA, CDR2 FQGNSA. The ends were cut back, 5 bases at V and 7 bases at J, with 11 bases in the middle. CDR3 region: CASSHPGFGYTF. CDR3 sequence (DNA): TGTGCCAGCAGCCATCCGGGGTTTGGCTACACCTTC. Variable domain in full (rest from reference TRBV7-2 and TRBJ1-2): GAGVSQSPSNKVTEKGKDVELRCDPISGHTALYWYRQSLGQGLEFLIYFQGNSAPDKSGLPSDRFSAERTGGSVSTLTIQRTQQEDSAVYLCASSHPGFGYTFGSGTRLTVV.

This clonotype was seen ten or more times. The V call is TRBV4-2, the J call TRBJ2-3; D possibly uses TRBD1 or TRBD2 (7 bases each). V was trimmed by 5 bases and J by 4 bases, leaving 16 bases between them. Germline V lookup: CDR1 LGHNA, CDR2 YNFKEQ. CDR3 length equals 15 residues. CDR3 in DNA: TGTGCCAGCAGCGCGCAGGGGGGGCGGTCAGATACGCAGTATTTT. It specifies CASSAQGGRSDTQYF.

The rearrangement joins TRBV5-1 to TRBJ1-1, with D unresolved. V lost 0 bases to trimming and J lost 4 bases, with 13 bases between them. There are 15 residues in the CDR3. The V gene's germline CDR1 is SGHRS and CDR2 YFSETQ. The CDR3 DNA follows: TGCGCCAGCAGCTTGGTGTCGGGTTACGGCACTGAAGCTTTCTTT. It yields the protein CASSLVSGYGTEAFF.

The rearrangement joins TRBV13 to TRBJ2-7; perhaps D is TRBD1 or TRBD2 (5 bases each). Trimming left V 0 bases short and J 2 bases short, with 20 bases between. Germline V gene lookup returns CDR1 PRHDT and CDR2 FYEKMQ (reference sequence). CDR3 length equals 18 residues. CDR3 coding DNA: TGTGCCAGCAGCTTAGGGGGGGTTTCCTATCCTCTGCCCTACGAGCAGTACTTC. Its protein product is CASSLGGVSYPLPYEQYF.

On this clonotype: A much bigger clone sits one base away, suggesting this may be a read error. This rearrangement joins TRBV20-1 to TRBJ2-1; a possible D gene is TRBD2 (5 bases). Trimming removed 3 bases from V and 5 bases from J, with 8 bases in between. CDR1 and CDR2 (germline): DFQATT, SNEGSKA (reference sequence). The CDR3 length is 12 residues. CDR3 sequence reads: CSASGNHNEQFF. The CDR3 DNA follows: TGCAGTGCTAGCGGGAACCACAATGAGCAGTTCTTC.

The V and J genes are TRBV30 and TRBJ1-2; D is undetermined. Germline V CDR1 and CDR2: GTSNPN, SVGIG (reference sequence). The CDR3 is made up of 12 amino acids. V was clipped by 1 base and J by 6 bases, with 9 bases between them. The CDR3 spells CAWSEAADGYTF. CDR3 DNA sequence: TGTGCCTGGAGTGAGGCAGCAGATGGCTACACCTTC.

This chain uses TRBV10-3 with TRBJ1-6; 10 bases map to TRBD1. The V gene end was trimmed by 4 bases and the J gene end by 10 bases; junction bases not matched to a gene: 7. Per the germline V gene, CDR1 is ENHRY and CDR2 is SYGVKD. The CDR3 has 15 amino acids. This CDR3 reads CAISVSGTGESPLHF. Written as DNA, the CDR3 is TGTGCCATCAGTGTTTCCGGGACAGGGGAATCACCCCTCCACTTT.

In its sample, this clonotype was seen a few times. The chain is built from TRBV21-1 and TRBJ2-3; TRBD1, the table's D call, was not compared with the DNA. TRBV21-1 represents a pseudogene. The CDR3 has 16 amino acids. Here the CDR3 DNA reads TGTGCCAGCAGCAAAGGGGCGGGACCTAGCACAGATACGCAGTATTTT. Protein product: CASSKGAGPSTDTQYF.

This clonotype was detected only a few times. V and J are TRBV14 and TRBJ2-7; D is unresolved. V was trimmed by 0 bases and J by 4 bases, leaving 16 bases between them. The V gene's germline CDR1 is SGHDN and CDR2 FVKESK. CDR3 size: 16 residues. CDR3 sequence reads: CASSQDRPTRPYEQYF. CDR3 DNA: TGTGCCAGCAGCCAAGATAGGCCCACAAGACCTTACGAGCAGTACTTC.

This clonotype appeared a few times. CDR3 residues: CSVLTGGRVNEQFF. The DNA of the CDR3 is TGCAGCGTATTAACAGGGGGACGGGTCAATGAGCAGTTCTTC. The chain recombines TRBV29-1 with TRBJ2-1; 8 bases match TRBD1. This CDR3 has 14 residues. V was pared by 6 bases and J by 6 bases, with 10 bases of the junction left unmatched. Germline CDR1 SQVTM, CDR2 ANQGSEA.

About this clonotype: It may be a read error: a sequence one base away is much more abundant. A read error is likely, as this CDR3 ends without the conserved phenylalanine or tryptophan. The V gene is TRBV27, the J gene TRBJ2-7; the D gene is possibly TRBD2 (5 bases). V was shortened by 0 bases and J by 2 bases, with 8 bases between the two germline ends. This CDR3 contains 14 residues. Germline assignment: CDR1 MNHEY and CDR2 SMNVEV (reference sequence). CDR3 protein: CASSLSGEPYEQYL. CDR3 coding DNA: TGTGCCAGCAGTTTATCGGGAGAGCCCTACGAGCAGTACTTA.

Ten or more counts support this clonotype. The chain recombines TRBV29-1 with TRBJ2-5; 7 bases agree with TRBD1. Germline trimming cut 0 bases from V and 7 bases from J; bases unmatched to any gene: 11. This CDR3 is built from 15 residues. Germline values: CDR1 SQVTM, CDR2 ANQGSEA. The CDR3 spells CSVEDRRGFQRTQYF. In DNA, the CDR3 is TGCAGCGTTGAAGATCGCAGGGGGTTTCAACGGACCCAGTACTTC.

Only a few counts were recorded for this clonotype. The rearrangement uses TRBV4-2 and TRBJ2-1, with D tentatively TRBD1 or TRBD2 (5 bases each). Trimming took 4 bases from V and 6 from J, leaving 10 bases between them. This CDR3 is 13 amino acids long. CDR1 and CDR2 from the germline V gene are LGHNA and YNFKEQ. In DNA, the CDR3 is TGTGCCAGCAGCCCATTGGGGGTCAATGAGCAGTTCTTC. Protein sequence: CASSPLGVNEQFF.

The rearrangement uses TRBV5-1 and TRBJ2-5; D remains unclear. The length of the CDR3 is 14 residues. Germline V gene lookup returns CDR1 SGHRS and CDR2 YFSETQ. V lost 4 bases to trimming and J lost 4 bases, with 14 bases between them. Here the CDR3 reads CASSPKLIGETQYF. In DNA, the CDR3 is TGCGCCAGCAGCCCCAAACTGATCGGAGAGACCCAGTACTTC.

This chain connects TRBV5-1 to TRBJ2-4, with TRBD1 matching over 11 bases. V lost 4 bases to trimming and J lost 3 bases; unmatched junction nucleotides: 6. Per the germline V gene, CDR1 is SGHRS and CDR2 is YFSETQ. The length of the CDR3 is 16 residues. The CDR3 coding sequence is TGCGCCAGCAGCCTCGGACAGGGGGCAGGCAAAAACATTCAGTACTTC. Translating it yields CASSLGQGAGKNIQYF.

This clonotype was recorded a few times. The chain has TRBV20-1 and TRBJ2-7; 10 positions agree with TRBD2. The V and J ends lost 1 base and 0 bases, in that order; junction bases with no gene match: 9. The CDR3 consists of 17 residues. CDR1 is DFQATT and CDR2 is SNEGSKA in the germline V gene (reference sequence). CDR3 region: CSARAASGRSSSYEQYF. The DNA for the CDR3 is TGCAGTGCTAGAGCGGCTAGCGGGAGATCTAGCTCCTACGAGCAGTACTTC.

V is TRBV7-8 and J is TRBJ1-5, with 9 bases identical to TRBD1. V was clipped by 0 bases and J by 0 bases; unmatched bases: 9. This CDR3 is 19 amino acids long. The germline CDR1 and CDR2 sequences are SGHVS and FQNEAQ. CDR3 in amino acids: CASSLALDRGLNSNQPQHF. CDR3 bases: TGTGCCAGCAGCTTAGCGCTGGACAGGGGACTAAATAGCAATCAGCCCCAGCATTTT.

The CDR3 coding sequence is TGCGCCAGCAGTCAAGAACGTCGAGTTTTGGATACGCAGTATTTT. This gives the protein CASSQERRVLDTQYF. The V call is TRBV23-1, the J call TRBJ2-3; unclear D gene. TRBV23-1 is reported as an ORF; its role is uncertain. This CDR3 comprises 15 residues. V was cut by 2 bases and J by 6 bases, with 15 bases left in between.

The CDR3 reads CANTTLDRPLNYGYTF. CDR3 bases: TGTGCCAACACGACCCTTGACAGGCCTTTAAACTATGGCTACACCTTC. The V gene is TRBV14, the J gene TRBJ1-2; tentative D call: TRBD1 (6 bases). The CDR3 spans 16 residues. Germline lookup yields CDR1 SGHDN and CDR2 FVKESK. V shed 10 bases and J shed 2 bases, with 23 bases lying between them.

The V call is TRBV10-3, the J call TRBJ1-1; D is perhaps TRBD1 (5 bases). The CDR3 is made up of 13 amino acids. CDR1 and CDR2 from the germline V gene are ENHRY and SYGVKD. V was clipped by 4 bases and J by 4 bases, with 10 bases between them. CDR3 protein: CAISGLDTTEAFF. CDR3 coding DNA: TGTGCCATCAGTGGGCTGGACACCACTGAAGCTTTCTTT.

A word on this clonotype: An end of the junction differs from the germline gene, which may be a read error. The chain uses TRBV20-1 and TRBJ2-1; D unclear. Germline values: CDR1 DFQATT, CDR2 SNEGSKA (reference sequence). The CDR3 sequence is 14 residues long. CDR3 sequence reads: CGALLSLAIDEQFF. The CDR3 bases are TGCGGTGCGCTATTAAGTTTAGCTATCGATGAGCAGTTCTTC.

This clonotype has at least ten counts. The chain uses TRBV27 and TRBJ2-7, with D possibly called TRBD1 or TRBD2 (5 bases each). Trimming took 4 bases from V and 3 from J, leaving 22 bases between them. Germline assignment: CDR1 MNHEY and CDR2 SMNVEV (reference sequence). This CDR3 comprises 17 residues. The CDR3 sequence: CASSSYPHRDVGYEQYF. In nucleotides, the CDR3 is TGTGCCAGCAGTTCATATCCACACCGGGACGTCGGCTACGAGCAGTACTTC.

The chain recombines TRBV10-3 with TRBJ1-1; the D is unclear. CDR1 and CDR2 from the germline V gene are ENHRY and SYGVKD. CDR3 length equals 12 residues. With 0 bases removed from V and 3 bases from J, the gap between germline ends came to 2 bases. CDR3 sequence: CAISESHTEAFF. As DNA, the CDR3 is TGTGCCATCAGTGAGTCACACACTGAAGCTTTCTTT.

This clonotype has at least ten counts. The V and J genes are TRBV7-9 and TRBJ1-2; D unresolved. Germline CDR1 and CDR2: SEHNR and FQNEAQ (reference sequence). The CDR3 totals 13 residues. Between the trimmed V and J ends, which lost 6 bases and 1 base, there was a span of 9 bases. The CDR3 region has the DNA TGTGCCAGCAGTTTAAGTCATAACTATGGCTACACCTTC. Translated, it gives CASSLSHNYGYTF.

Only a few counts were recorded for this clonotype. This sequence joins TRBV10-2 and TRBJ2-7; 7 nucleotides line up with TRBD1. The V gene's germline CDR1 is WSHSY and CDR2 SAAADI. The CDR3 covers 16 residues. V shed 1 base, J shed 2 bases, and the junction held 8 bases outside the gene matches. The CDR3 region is CASSEWGQPHTYEQYF. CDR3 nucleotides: TGCGCCAGCAGTGAGTGGGGACAGCCGCATACCTACGAGCAGTACTTC.

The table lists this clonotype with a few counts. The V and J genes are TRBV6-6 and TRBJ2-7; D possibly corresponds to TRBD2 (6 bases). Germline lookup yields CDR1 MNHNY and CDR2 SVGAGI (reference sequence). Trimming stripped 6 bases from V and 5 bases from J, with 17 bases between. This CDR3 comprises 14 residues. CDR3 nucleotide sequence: TGTGCCAGCAGCTATTGGGGGGATCGGGACGAGCAGTACTTC. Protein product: CASSYWGDRDEQYF.

The CDR3 here is CASSARPPGDEQYF. The CDR3 DNA reads as TGTGCCAGCAGCGCCCGACCCCCAGGTGATGAGCAGTACTTC. The genes are TRBV11-1 and TRBJ2-5; no firm D call. The CDR3 sequence is 14 residues long. With 5 bases removed from V and 11 bases from J, the gap between germline ends came to 21 bases. Germline V lookup: CDR1 SGHAT, CDR2 FQDESV (reference sequence).